The 27 T cell receptor beta chains reported below all come from one sample, sequenced in a study of regulatory T cells in long-lasting Graves disease. Time point in this sample: newly diagnosed GD, antithyroid drugs for less than 3 months. The TCR library was made from RNA extracted from PBMCs. Building the TCR beta libraries relied on iRepertoire HTBI primers, and CDR3 regions underwent Arm-PCR. MiXCR was run by TCRdb on the multiplex PCR reads, yielding one entry per CDR3 protein. This sample has 400,000 to 500,000 distinct CDR3 sequences; around 15% occur once, and the top ten carry approximately 15%. This sample was shared with a second study, whose subject was T cells in Graves' hyperthyroidism and ophthalmopathy.

Sequences were derived from peripheral blood mononuclear cells (PBMCs), sampled at new diagnosis, from a patient treated with antithyroid drugs. Every receptor here comes from a woman in her forties or fifties with Graves disease.

In this sample, this clonotype turned up many times. V gene TRBV30 combines with J gene TRBJ2-1; 11 positions match TRBD2. CDR1 and CDR2 (germline): GTSNPN, SVGIG (reference sequence). V lost 4 bases, J lost 5 bases, and 10 bases stayed unmatched. This CDR3 is 16 amino acids long. For the CDR3, the DNA is TGTGCCTGGATTCTACCCCTAGCGGGAGGCAACAATGAGCAGTTCTTC. This encodes CAWILPLAGGNNEQFF.

This clonotype appeared many times. V is TRBV5-5 and J is TRBJ1-1; D gene ambiguous. The CDR3 consists of 12 residues. CDR1 is SGHKS and CDR2 is YYEKEE in the germline V gene (reference sequence). V was clipped by 0 bases and J by 5 bases, with 5 bases between them. DNA for the CDR3: TGTGCCAGCAGCTTGGTATTGACTGAAGCTTTCTTT. Its protein product is CASSLVLTEAFF.

This clonotype was recorded a few times. The chain uses TRBV28 and TRBJ1-2, with D possibly matching TRBD1 (5 bases). CDR1 and CDR2 from the germline V gene are MDHEN and SYDVKM. Trimming removed 4 bases at V and 5 bases at J, with 8 bases between. This CDR3 is 12 amino acids long. CDR3 nucleotides: TGTGCCAGCAGTTCACGACAGTATGGCTACACCTTC. The encoded protein is CASSSRQYGYTF.

This clonotype was seen many times. This chain uses TRBV2 with TRBJ2-6; D might be TRBD1 or TRBD2, each matching 6 bases. The CDR3 extends over 18 amino acids. Trimming stripped 4 bases from V and 0 bases from J, with 16 bases between. Germline V CDR1 and CDR2: SNHLY, FYNNEI. DNA for the CDR3: TGTGCCAGCAGTGCCCCGTCCCGGGGGCTCTCTGGGGCCAACGTCCTGACTTTC. Translation gives CASSAPSRGLSGANVLTF.

V gene TRBV6-1 combines with J gene TRBJ2-1, with a tentative D call TRBD2 (6 bases). Between the trimmed V and J ends, which lost 6 bases and 0 bases, there was a span of 18 bases. Germline lookup yields CDR1 MNHNS and CDR2 SASEGT. CDR3 length: 17 amino acids. The CDR3 loop reads CASRRTRGRSSYNEQFF. The CDR3, as DNA: TGTGCCAGCAGACGAACCCGAGGGAGGAGCTCCTACAATGAGCAGTTCTTC.

This clonotype was observed at least ten times. This chain connects TRBV28 to TRBJ2-1, with 12 nucleotides matching TRBD2. With 5 bases clipped from V and 4 bases from J, the junction kept 6 bases outside the gene matches. The germline V gene encodes CDR1 MDHEN and CDR2 SYDVKM. This CDR3 is built from 16 residues. Written as DNA, the CDR3 is TGTGCCAGCAGTCCGTCGACTAGCGGGAGATACAATGAGCAGTTCTTC. It yields the protein CASSPSTSGRYNEQFF.

The genes are TRBV12-3 or TRBV12-4 and TRBJ2-1, with 9 nucleotides matching TRBD1. V trimming: 1 base; J trimming: 8 bases; junction bases outside the gene matches: 3. CDR3 length: 14 amino acids. Written as DNA, the CDR3 is TGTGCCAGCAGTTTAGGGACAGGGGTGGATGAGCAGTTCTTC. It codes for CASSLGTGVDEQFF.

The CDR3 DNA sequence: TGTGCCAGTAAAGTTGGGGCTAGCGGCTCTGGGGCCAACGTCCTGACTTTC. This sequence encodes CASKVGASGSGANVLTF. J is TRBJ2-6 and V is TRBV19; 7 bases agree with TRBD2. V dropped 7 bases and J dropped 0; count of bases not matched to a gene: 9. Germline CDR1 and CDR2: LNHDA and SQIVND (reference sequence). The CDR3 runs 17 residues.

This clonotype was seen once. The gene calls are TRBV29-1 and TRBJ1-3, with no clear D. The CDR3 is made up of 11 amino acids. V lost 3 bases to trimming and J lost 4 bases, with 4 bases between them. The germline V gene has CDR1 SQVTM and CDR2 ANQGSEA. CDR3 protein: CSVEAGNTIYF. For the CDR3, the DNA is TGCAGCGTTGAGGCGGGAAACACCATATATTTT.

At least ten counts were recorded for this clonotype. The V call is TRBV27, the J call TRBJ2-6, with D uncertain. V lost 3 bases and J 0 bases, leaving 6 bases between the germline ends. Germline loops: CDR1 MNHEY, CDR2 SMNVEV (reference sequence). This CDR3 spans 15 amino acids. The CDR3 loop reads CASSFDTSGANVLTF. CDR3 nucleotides: TGTGCCAGCAGTTTTGACACCTCTGGGGCCAACGTCCTGACTTTC.

The rearrangement joins TRBV10-3 to TRBJ2-3, with TRBD2 matching 14 bases. Judging by the DNA end, TRBJ2-7 fits better; the J call may be wrong. This CDR3 is built from 16 residues. Germline CDR1 reads ENHRY; CDR2 reads SYGVKD. CDR3 loop: CATGLAGESDSYEQYF. For the CDR3, the DNA is TGTGCCACGGGACTAGCGGGGGAATCGGACTCCTACGAGCAGTACTTC.

This clonotype was counted many times. This rearrangement joins TRBV2 to TRBJ2-3, with a possible D match to TRBD2 (6 bases). Per the germline V gene, CDR1 is SNHLY and CDR2 is FYNNEI. V was cut by 4 bases and J by 7 bases, with 15 bases left in between. This CDR3 comprises 14 residues. CDR3 residues: CASSGALATNTQYF. The CDR3 region has the DNA TGTGCCAGCAGTGGGGCACTAGCAACGAATACGCAGTATTTT. Supplemented by reference TRBV2 and TRBJ2-3, the full variable domain reads EPEVTQTPSHQVTQMGQEVILRCVPISNHLYFYWYRQILGQKVEFLVSFYNNEISEKSEIFDDQFSVERPDGSNFTLKIRSTKLEDSAMYFCASSGALATNTQYFGPGTRLTVL.

The rearrangement links TRBV28 to TRBJ1-6, with D tentatively TRBD1 (5 bases). In germline, CDR1 is MDHEN, CDR2 SYDVKM. CDR3 length equals 15 residues. The V end was cut by 6 bases, the J end by 12 bases, with 21 bases between. The CDR3 DNA is TGTGCCAGCAGCCGGGACTCGGACATGTCTCAACCCCTCCACTTT. Amino acids: CASSRDSDMSQPLHF.

This clonotype was seen ten or more times. The CDR3 DNA follows: TGTGCCAGCACCTTTGACAGGGGAGTTTCACCCCTCCACTTT. It yields the protein CASTFDRGVSPLHF. V usage is TRBV2 and J usage is TRBJ1-6, with TRBD1 matching over 8 bases. The CDR3 totals 14 residues. The V segment lost 7 bases and the J segment 9 bases; nucleotides outside the gene matches: 8. Germline loops: CDR1 SNHLY, CDR2 FYNNEI.

This clonotype was observed at least ten times. The rearrangement uses TRBV2 and TRBJ2-5; D might be TRBD2 (6 bases). This CDR3 comprises 13 residues. The V end was cut by 7 bases, the J end by 5 bases, with 14 bases between. CDR1 and CDR2 from the germline V gene are SNHLY and FYNNEI. CDR3 DNA sequence: TGTGCCAGCACGGGAGAGATTAGGGAGACCCAGTACTTC. Residues: CASTGEIRETQYF.

The chain combines TRBV5-1 with TRBJ1-6; D uncertain. This CDR3 comprises 13 residues. V was pared by 3 bases and J by 5 bases, with 6 bases between. Germline CDR1 reads SGHRS; CDR2 reads YFSETQ. The CDR3 DNA is TGCGCCAGCAGCTCCAAGGATAATTCACCCCTCCACTTT. This translates into CASSSKDNSPLHF. The full variable domain, rest sourced from reference TRBV5-1 and TRBJ1-6, is KAGVTQTPRYLIKTRGQQVTLSCSPISGHRSVSWYQQTPGQGLQFLFEYFSETQRNKGNFPGRFSGRQFSNSRSEMNVSTLELGDSALYLCASSSKDNSPLHFGNGTRLTVT.

The gene calls are TRBV28 and TRBJ1-2; 8 bases are shared with TRBD1. This CDR3 region has 13 residues. Germline CDR1 reads MDHEN; CDR2 reads SYDVKM. The V and J ends lost 5 bases and 7 bases, in that order; junction bases with no gene match: 6. CDR3 amino acids: CASSLDRGAGYTF. In nucleotides, the CDR3 is TGTGCCAGCAGTCTCGACAGGGGAGCTGGCTACACCTTC.

This clonotype was seen at least ten times. The chain recombines TRBV11-2 with TRBJ2-6, with D perhaps given as TRBD1 or TRBD2 (5 bases each). This CDR3 is built from 19 residues. The germline CDR1 and CDR2 sequences are SGHAT and FQNNGV. V gave up 5 bases and J gave up 6 bases, with 26 bases separating them. This CDR3 reads CASSPAGGPSLIQANVLTF. CDR3 DNA sequence: TGTGCCAGCAGCCCAGCTGGGGGACCGTCTTTAATTCAGGCCAACGTCCTGACTTTC.

The rearrangement links TRBV9 to TRBJ1-5; D not resolved. V lost 1 base and J 4 bases, leaving 9 bases between the germline ends. The CDR3 is 14 residues long. Germline values: CDR1 SGDLS, CDR2 YYNGEE. The CDR3 protein is CASSVSWSNQPQHF. CDR3 coding DNA: TGTGCCAGCAGCGTATCGTGGTCAAATCAGCCCCAGCATTTT.

The chain carries TRBV11-2 and TRBJ1-5; a weak D match, TRBD1 (5 bases). Germline-derived CDR1 and CDR2 are SGHAT and FQNNGV. CDR3 length: 13 residues. Trimming removed 5 bases from V and 6 bases from J, with 11 bases in between. CDR3 region: CASSAGRGQPQHF. CDR3 bases: TGTGCCAGCAGCGCTGGGAGGGGTCAGCCCCAGCATTTT.

This clonotype occurred a few times. Being one base from a much bigger clone, this may be a read error. As DNA, the CDR3 is TGTGCCAGCAGACCCGGGCTAGCAAGGGGGGAGCGGTACTTC. It translates to CASRPGLARGERYF. The chain carries TRBV12-3 or TRBV12-4 and TRBJ2-7; the D call may be TRBD1 or TRBD2 (6 bases each). The CDR3 contains 14 residues.

About this clonotype itself: Germline and junction disagree at one end, which may indicate a read error. The chain uses TRBV5-1 and TRBJ2-5; perhaps TRBD2 as D (6 bases). Germline V gene sequence: CDR1 SGHRS, CDR2 YFSETQ. This CDR3 is built from 13 residues. CDR3 region: CASRPAGRETQYF. For the CDR3, the DNA is TGTGCCAGCAGACCAGCGGGTCGAGAGACCCAGTACTTC.

The chain uses TRBV20-1 and TRBJ2-3; TRBD2 is a possible D gene (6 bases). The CDR3 totals 13 residues. V was clipped by 8 bases and J by 1 base, with 13 bases between them. Germline CDR1 is DFQATT and CDR2 is SNEGSKA (reference sequence). The CDR3 bases are TGCAGTCCCGAGGTAGCGGGCACAGATACGCAGTATTTT. This encodes CSPEVAGTDTQYF.

The sample holds a few counts of this clonotype. The V call is TRBV5-1, the J call TRBJ1-6; D is possibly TRBD1 (5 bases). Germline CDR1 SGHRS, CDR2 YFSETQ. Trimming left V 3 bases short and J 7 bases short, with 11 bases between. This CDR3 has 14 amino acids. CDR3 bases: TGCGCCAGCAGCTCAGACAGCTCAAATTCACCCCTCCACTTT. This encodes CASSSDSSNSPLHF.

This clonotype appeared many times. The chain combines TRBV6-1 with TRBJ2-7, with TRBD2 matching over 13 bases. This CDR3 is built from 17 residues. With V trimmed by 7 bases and J by 2 bases, 11 bases remained unmatched. Germline CDR1 reads MNHNS; CDR2 reads SASEGT. CDR3 region: CASTPTSGRSSPYEQYF. CDR3 bases: TGTGCCAGCACCCCGACTAGCGGGAGGTCCTCACCCTACGAGCAGTACTTC.

This clonotype was seen repeatedly, ten times or more. The chain combines TRBV29-1 with TRBJ2-3; TRBD2 matches 7 bases. Germline CDR1 reads SQVTM; CDR2 reads ANQGSEA. The CDR3 extends over 15 amino acids. V lost 8 bases to trimming and J lost 1 base; unmatched junction nucleotides: 12. The CDR3 loop is CSTLGLAERTDTQYF. The CDR3 DNA is TGCAGCACTTTGGGTCTAGCGGAACGCACAGATACGCAGTATTTT.

In this sample, this clonotype turned up many times. The V gene is TRBV20-1, the J gene TRBJ1-2; D is perhaps TRBD1 (5 bases). Germline loops: CDR1 DFQATT, CDR2 SNEGSKA (reference sequence). The CDR3 consists of 11 residues. Deletions cut 1 base from V and 8 bases from J, with 8 bases between. DNA for the CDR3: TGCAGTGCTAGAGGACAGCCGGGCTACACCTTC. It is translated as CSARGQPGYTF.